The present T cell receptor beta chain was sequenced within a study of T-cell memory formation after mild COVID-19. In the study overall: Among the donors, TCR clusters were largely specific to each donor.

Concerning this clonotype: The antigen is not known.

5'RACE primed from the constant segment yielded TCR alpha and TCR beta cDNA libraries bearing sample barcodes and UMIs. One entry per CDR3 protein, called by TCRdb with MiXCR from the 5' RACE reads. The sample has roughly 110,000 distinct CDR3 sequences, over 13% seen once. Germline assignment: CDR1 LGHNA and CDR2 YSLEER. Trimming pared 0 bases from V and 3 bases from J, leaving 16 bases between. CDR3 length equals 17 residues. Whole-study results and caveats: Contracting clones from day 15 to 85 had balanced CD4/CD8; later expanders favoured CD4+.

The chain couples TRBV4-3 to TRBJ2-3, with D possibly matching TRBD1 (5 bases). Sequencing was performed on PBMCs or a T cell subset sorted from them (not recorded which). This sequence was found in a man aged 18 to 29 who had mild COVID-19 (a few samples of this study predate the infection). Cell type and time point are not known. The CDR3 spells CASSQDGTGGLTDTQYF. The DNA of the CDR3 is TGCGCCAGCAGCCAAGATGGTACAGGCGGTTTAACAGATACGCAGTATTTT.